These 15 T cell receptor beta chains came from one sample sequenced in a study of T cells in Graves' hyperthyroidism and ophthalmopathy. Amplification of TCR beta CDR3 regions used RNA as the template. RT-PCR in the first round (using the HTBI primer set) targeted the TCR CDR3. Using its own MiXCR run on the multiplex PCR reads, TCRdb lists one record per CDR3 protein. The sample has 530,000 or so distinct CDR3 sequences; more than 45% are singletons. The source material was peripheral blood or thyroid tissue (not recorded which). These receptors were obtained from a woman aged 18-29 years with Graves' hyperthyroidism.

In DNA, the CDR3 is TGCGCCAGCACCTCCGGGACAGGGTTCTATGGCTACACCTTC. Encoded protein: CASTSGTGFYGYTF. The chain recombines TRBV10-1 with TRBJ1-2; TRBD1 aligns across 9 bases. Germline CDR1 WNHNN, CDR2 SYGVQD (reference sequence). Unmatched junction bases numbered 7, after V lost 7 bases and J lost 4 bases. The CDR3 covers 14 residues.

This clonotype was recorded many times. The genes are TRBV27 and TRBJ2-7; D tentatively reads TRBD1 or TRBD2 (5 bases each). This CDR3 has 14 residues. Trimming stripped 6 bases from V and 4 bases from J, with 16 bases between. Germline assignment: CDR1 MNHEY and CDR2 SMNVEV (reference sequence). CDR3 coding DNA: TGTGCCAGCAGCCTTTGGGACGGACGATACGAGCAGTACTTC. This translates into CASSLWDGRYEQYF.

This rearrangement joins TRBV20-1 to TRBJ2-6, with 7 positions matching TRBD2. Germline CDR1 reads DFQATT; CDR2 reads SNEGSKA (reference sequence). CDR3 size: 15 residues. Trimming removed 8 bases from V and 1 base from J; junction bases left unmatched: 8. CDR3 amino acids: CSPGPGGSGANVLTF. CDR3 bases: TGCAGTCCCGGTCCGGGAGGTTCTGGGGCCAACGTCCTGACTTTC.

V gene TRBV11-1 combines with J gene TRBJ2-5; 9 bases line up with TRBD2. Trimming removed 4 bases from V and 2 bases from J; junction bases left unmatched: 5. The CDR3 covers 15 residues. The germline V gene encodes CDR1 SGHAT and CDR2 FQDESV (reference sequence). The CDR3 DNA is TGTGCCAGCAGCTCCCTCACTAGCGGGCAAGAGACCCAGTACTTC. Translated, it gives CASSSLTSGQETQYF.

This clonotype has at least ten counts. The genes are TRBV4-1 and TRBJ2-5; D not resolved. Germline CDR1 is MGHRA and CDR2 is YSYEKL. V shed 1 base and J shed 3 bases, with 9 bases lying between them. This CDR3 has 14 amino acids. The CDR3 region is CASSQVRVKETQYF. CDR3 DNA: TGCGCCAGCAGCCAAGTACGAGTTAAAGAGACCCAGTACTTC.

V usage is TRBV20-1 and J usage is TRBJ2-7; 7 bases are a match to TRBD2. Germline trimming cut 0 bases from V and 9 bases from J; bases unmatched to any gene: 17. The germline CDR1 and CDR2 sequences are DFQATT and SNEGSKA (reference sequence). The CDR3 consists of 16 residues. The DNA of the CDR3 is TGCAGTGCTAGAGATCCGGCGGGACTAATCCCCTTTGTGCAGTACTTC. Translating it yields CSARDPAGLIPFVQYF.

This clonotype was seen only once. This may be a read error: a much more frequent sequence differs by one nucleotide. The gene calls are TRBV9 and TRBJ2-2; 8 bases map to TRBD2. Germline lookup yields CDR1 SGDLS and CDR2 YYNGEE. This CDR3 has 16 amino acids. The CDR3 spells CASSVGAGERTGGLFF. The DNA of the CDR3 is TGTGCCAGCAGCGTAGGAGCGGGAGAGAGGACCGGGGGGCTGTTTTTT.

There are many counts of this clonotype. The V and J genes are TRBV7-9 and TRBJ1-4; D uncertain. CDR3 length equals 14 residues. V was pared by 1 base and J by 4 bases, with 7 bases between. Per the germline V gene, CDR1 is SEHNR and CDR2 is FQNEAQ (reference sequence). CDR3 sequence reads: CASSLVHNNEKLFF. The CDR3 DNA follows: TGTGCCAGCAGCTTAGTACATAATAATGAAAAACTGTTTTTT.

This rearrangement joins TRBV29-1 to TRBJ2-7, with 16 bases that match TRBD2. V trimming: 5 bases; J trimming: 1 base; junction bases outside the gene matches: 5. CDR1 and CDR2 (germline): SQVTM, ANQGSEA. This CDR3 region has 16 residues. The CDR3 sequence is CSVSGLAGGPSYEQYF. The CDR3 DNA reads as TGCAGCGTTTCGGGACTAGCGGGAGGGCCTTCCTACGAGCAGTACTTC.

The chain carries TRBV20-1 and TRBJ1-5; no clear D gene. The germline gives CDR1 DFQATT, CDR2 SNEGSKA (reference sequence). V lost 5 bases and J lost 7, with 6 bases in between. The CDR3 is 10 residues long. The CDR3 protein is CSASGQPQHF. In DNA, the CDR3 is TGCAGTGCTTCTGGGCAGCCCCAGCATTTT.

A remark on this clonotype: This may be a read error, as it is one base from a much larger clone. The CDR3 coding sequence is TGCGCCAGCAGTACACAGGGTCGGCTGACTGAAGCTTTCTTT. It specifies CASSTQGRLTEAFF. The rearrangement uses TRBV5-1 and TRBJ1-1; TRBD1 might be the D (6 bases). The V gene lost 5 bases and the J gene lost 5 bases, with 16 bases spanning the gap. The CDR3 has 14 residues. The germline CDR1 and CDR2 sequences are SGHRS and YFSETQ.

The CDR3 bases are TGCAGTGCTAGAGATATTAGCAATGAGCAGTTCTTC. It encodes CSARDISNEQFF. The chain is built from TRBV20-1 and TRBJ2-7; unclear D gene. Near its end, the DNA agrees better with TRBJ2-1, so the J call may be wrong. This CDR3 contains 12 residues. Germline-derived CDR1 and CDR2 are DFQATT and SNEGSKA (reference sequence).

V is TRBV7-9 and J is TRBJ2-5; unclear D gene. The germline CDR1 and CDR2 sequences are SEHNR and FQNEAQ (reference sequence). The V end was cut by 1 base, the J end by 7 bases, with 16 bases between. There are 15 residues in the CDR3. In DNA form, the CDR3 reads TGTGCCAGCAGCTTAGGGCGCCAGCTGTTAGGGACCCAGTACTTC. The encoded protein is CASSLGRQLLGTQYF. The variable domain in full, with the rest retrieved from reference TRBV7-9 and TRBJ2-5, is DTGVSQNPRHKITKRGQNVTFRCDPISEHNRLYWYRQTLGQGPEFLTYFQNEAQLEKSRLLSDRFSAERPKGSFSTLEIQRTEQGDSAMYLCASSLGRQLLGTQYFGPGTRLLVL.

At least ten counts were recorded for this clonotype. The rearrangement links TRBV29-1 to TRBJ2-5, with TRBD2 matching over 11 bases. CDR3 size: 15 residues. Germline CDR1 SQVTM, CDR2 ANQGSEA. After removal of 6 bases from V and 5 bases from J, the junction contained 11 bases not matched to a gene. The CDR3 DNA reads TGCAGCGTGGCCATAACTAGCGGGAGCGGTGAGACCCAGTACTTC. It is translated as CSVAITSGSGETQYF.

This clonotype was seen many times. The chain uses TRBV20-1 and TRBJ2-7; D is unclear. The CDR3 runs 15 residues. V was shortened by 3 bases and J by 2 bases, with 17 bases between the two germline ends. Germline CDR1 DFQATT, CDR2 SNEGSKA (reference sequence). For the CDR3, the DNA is TGCAGTGCTAGGGCTACGGAGCCGAGACCCTACGAGCAGTACTTC. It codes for CSARATEPRPYEQYF.